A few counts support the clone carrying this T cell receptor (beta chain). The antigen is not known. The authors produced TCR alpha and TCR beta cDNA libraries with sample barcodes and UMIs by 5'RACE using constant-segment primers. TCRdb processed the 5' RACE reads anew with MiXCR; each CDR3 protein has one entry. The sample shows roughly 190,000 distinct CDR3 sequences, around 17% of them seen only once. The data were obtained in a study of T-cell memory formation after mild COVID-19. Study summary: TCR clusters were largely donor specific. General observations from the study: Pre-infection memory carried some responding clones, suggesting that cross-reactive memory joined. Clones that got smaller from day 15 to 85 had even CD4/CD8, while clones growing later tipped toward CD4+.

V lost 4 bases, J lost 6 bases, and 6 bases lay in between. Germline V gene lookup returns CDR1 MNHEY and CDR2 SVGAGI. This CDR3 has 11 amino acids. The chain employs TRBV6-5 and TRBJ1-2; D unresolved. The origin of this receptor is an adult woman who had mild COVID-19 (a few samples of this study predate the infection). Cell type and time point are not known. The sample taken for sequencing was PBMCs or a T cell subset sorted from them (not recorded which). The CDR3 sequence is CASSWGNGYTF. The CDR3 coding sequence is TGTGCCAGCAGTTGGGGAAATGGCTACACCTTC.